This T cell receptor beta chain is from a study of follicular helper T cells after annual influenza vaccination. The sample's time point: 2015-2016 season, 7 days after influenza vaccination. Germline V gene data show CDR1 as SNHLY and CDR2 as FYNNEI. Trimming removed 5 bases from V and 5 bases from J, with 10 bases in between. The CDR3 consists of 12 residues. Clones were read by immunoSEQ multiplex PCR, and TCRdb kept only the in-frame ones, dropping some. The table shows nearly 7,000 clones, with roughly 78% occurring only once. This clonotype was sampled from an adult who received the influenza vaccine. Material: CXCR5- memory CD4+ T cells sorted from blood, obtained 7 days after influenza vaccination. The chain links TRBV2 to TRBJ2-7; D gene ambiguous. The CDR3 sequence is CASSSKIHEQYF. In DNA form, the CDR3 reads TGTGCCAGCAGTAGTAAGATCCACGAGCAGTACTTC.